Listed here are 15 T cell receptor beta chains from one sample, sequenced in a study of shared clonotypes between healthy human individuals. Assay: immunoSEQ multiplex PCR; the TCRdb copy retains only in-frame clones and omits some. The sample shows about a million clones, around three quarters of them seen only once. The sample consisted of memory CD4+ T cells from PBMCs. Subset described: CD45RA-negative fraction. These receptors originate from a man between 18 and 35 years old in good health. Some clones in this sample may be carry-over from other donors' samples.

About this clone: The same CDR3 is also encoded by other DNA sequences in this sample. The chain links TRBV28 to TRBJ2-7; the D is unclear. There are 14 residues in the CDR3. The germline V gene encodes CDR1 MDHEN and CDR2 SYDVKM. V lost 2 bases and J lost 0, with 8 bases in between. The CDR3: CASSLGDYSYEQYF. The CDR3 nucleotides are TGTGCCAGCAGTTTAGGGGATTACTCCTACGAGCAGTACTTC.

The CDR3 region is CASSVLGQGRGHDQPQHF. The CDR3 DNA reads TGTGCCAGCAGCGTCTTAGGACAGGGAAGGGGACACGATCAGCCCCAGCATTTT. V and J are TRBV9 and TRBJ1-5; 8 nucleotides agree with TRBD1. V dropped 2 bases and J dropped 5; count of bases not matched to a gene: 15. The length of the CDR3 is 18 residues. From germline, CDR1 is SGDLS and CDR2 YYNGEE.

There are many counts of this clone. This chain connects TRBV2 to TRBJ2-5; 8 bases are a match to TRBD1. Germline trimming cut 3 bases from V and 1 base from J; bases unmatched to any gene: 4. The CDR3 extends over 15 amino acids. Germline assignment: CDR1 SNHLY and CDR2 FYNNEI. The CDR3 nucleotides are TGTGCCAGCAGTGATGGGACAGGCCCCCAAGAGACCCAGTACTTC. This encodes CASSDGTGPQETQYF.

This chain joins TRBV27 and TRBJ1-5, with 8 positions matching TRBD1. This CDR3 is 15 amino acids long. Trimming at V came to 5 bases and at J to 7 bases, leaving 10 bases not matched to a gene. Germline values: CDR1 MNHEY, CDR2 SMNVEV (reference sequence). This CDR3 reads CASSAIGQGRQPQHF. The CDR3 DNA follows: TGTGCCAGCAGTGCGATTGGACAGGGAAGGCAGCCCCAGCATTTT.

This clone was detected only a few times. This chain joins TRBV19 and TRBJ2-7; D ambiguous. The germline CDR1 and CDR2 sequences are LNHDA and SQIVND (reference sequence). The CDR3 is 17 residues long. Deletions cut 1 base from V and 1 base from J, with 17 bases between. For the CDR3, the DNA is TGTGCCAGTAGTATAGTCGGAGCGTCCGTAGGGTCCTACGAGCAGTACTTC. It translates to CASSIVGASVGSYEQYF.

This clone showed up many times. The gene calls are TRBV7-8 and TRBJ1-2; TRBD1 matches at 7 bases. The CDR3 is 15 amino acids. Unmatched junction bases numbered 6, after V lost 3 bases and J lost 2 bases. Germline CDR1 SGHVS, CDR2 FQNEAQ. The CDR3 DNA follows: TGTGCCAGCAGCTTCGGACAGGTTGGGAACTATGGCTACACCTTC. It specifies CASSFGQVGNYGYTF.

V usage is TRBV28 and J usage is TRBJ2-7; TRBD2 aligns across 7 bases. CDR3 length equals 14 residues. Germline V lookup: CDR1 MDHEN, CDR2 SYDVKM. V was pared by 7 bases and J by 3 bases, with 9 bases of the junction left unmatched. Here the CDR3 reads CASTVAGPNYEQYF. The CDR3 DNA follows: TGTGCCAGCACCGTAGCGGGCCCCAACTACGAGCAGTACTTC.

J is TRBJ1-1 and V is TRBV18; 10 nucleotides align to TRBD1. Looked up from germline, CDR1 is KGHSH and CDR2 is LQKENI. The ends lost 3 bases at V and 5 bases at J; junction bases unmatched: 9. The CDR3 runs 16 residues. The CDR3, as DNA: TGTGCCAGCTCACCCGGGACAGGGGTTGTAGGGACTGAAGCTTTCTTT. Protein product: CASSPGTGVVGTEAFF. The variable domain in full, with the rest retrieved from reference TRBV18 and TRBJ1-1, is NAGVMQNPRHLVRRRGQEARLRCSPMKGHSHVYWYRQLPEEGLKFMVYLQKENIIDESGMPKERFSAEFPKEGPSILRIQQVVRGDSAAYFCASSPGTGVVGTEAFFGQGTRLTVV.

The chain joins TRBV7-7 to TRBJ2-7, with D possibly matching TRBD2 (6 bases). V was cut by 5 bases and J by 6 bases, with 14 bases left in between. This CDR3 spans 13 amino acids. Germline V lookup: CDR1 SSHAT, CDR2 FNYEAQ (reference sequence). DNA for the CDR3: TGTGCCAGCAGCCGGGACTCGTTGTCCGAGCAGTACTTC. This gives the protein CASSRDSLSEQYF.

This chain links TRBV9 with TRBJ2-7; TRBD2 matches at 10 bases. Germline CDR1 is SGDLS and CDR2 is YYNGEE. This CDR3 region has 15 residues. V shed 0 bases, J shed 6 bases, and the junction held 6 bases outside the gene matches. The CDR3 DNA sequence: TGTGCCAGCAGCGTAGAGGCTAGCGGGAGCACCGAGCAGTACTTC. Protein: CASSVEASGSTEQYF.

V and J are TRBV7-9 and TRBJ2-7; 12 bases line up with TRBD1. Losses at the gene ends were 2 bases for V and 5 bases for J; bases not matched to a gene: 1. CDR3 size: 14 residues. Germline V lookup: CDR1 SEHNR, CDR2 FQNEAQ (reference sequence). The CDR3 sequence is CASSLWDRGHEQYF. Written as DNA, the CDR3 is TGTGCCAGCAGCTTATGGGACAGGGGGCACGAGCAGTACTTC.

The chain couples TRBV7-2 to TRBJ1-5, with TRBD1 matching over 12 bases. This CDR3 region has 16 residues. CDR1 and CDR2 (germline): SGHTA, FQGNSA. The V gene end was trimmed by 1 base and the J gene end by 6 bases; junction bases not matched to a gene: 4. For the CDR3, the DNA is TGTGCCAGCAGCTTAGTAGGGACAGGGGGCGTTCAGCCCCAGCATTTT. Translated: CASSLVGTGGVQPQHF.

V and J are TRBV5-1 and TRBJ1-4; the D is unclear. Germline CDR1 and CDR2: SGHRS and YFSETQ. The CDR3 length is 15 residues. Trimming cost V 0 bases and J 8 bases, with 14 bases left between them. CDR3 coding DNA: TGCGCCAGCAGCTTGGCCCCCGGGAACGAAGAAAAACTGTTTTTT. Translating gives CASSLAPGNEEKLFF.

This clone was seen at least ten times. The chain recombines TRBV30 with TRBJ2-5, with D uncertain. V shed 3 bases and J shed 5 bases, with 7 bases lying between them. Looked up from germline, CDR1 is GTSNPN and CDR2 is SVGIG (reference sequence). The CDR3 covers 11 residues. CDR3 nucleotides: TGTGCCTGGAGGTTAGTGGAGACCCAGTACTTC. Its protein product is CAWRLVETQYF.

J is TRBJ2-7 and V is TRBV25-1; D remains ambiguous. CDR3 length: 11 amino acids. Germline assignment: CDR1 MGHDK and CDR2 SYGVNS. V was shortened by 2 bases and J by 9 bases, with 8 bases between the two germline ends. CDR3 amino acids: CASSEGTVQYF. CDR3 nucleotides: TGTGCCAGCAGTGAAGGAACCGTGCAGTACTTC.